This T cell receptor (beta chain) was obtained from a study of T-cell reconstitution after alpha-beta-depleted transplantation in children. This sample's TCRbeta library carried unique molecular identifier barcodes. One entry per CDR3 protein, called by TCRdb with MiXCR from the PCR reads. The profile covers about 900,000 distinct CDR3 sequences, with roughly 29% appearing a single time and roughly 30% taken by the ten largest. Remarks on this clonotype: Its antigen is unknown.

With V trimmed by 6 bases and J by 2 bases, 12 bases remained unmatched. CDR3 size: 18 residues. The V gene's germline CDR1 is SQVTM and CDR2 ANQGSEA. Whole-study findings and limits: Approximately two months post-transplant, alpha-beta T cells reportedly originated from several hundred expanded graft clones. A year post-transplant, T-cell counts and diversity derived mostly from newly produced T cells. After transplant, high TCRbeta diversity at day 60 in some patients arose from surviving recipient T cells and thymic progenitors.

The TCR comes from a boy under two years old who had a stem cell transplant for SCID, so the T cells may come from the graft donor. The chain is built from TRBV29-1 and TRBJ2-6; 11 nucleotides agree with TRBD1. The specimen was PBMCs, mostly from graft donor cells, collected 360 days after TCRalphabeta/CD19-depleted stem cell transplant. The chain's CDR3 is CSVAPEPGQGAGANVLTF. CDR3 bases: TGCAGCGTGGCCCCGGAGCCGGGACAGGGGGCTGGGGCCAACGTCCTGACTTTC. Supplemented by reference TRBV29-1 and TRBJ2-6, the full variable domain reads SAVISQKPSRDICQRGTSLTIQCQVDSQVTMMFWYRQQPGQSLTLIATANQGSEATYESGFVIDKFPISRPNLTFSTLTVSNMSPEDSSIYLCSVAPEPGQGAGANVLTFGAGSRLTVL.